These 13 T cell receptor beta chains originate from one sample sequenced in a study of OX40 agonist ivuxolimab in advanced cancers. Clones were sequenced by immunoSEQ multiplex PCR, and TCRdb holds only the in-frame ones, with some missing. The sample holds more than 80,000 clones, roughly 92% seen once. Here the sequenced sample was CD4+ or CD8+ T cells sorted from blood, taken in a trial of the OX40 agonist ivuxolimab. The receptors originated from an adult with an advanced solid tumor such as melanoma, head and neck, liver or kidney cancer.

The rearrangement uses TRBV7-2 and TRBJ1-5; D unresolved. The CDR3 length is 16 residues. Germline V lookup: CDR1 SGHTA, CDR2 FQGNSA. Trimming removed 1 base at V and 4 bases at J, with 14 bases between. CDR3 amino acids: CASSLDGWLGNQPQHF. CDR3 in DNA: TGTGCCAGCAGCTTAGATGGATGGTTGGGAAATCAGCCCCAGCATTTT. Complete variable domain (other parts from reference TRBV7-2 and TRBJ1-5): GAGVSQSPSNKVTEKGKDVELRCDPISGHTALYWYRQSLGQGLEFLIYFQGNSAPDKSGLPSDRFSAERTGGSVSTLTIQRTQQEDSAVYLCASSLDGWLGNQPQHFGDGTRLSIL.

V gene TRBV15 combines with J gene TRBJ2-2, with TRBD2 matching over 8 bases. CDR1 is LNHNV, CDR2 YYDKDF, per germline (reference sequence). V lost 5 bases to trimming and J lost 9 bases; unmatched junction nucleotides: 17. The CDR3 is 17 residues long. This chain's CDR3 is CATSLAGGLAGYWELFF. In DNA form, the CDR3 reads TGTGCCACCAGCCTCGCGGGTGGATTAGCGGGATACTGGGAGCTGTTTTTT.

The rearrangement uses TRBV4-1 and TRBJ2-6; no clear D gene. V shed 3 bases and J shed 2 bases, with 14 bases lying between them. The length of the CDR3 is 17 residues. Germline values: CDR1 MGHRA, CDR2 YSYEKL. The CDR3 spells CASSHYYTPAGANVLTF. CDR3 bases: TGCGCCAGCAGCCATTACTACACCCCGGCTGGGGCCAACGTCCTGACTTTC.

The V call is TRBV30, the J call TRBJ1-1, with D unclear. The germline CDR1 and CDR2 sequences are GTSNPN and SVGIG (reference sequence). Trimming removed 3 bases at V and 0 bases at J, with 14 bases between. The CDR3 has 15 amino acids. The CDR3 protein is CAWRPRLAVNTEAFF. In nucleotides, the CDR3 is TGTGCCTGGAGACCCCGCCTGGCGGTGAACACTGAAGCTTTCTTT.

The chain carries TRBV6-1 and TRBJ2-1; unclear D gene. The CDR3 contains 15 residues. V shed 1 base and J shed 7 bases, with 14 bases lying between them. Germline V gene sequence: CDR1 MNHNS, CDR2 SASEGT. CDR3 protein: CASSEGVRLANEQFF. The CDR3 bases are TGTGCCAGCAGTGAAGGGGTCAGGCTGGCAAATGAGCAGTTCTTC.

The CDR3 protein is CASSYGRGGTEAFF. CDR3 DNA: TGTGCCAGCAGCTATGGCAGGGGTGGCACTGAAGCTTTCTTT. V usage is TRBV5-6 and J usage is TRBJ1-1; D may be TRBD1 (6 bases). The CDR3 sequence is 14 residues long. Germline V lookup: CDR1 SGHDT, CDR2 YYEEEE. The ends were cut back, 3 bases at V and 4 bases at J, with 13 bases in the middle.

The V and J genes are TRBV4-3 and TRBJ2-7, with D maybe TRBD2 (6 bases). The CDR3 spans 14 residues. Germline loops: CDR1 LGHNA, CDR2 YSLEER. Trimming cost V 3 bases and J 6 bases, with 15 bases left between them. The CDR3 DNA reads TGCGCCAGCAGCCAGGGCCGGGGGAGCCGCGAGCAGTACTTC. This translates into CASSQGRGSREQYF.

The chain is built from TRBV7-6 and TRBJ2-3; 8 bases map to TRBD1. The CDR3 contains 19 residues. The germline V gene encodes CDR1 SGHVS and CDR2 FNYEAQ. J gave up 0 bases and V 1 base, and 12 bases lay outside the gene matches. The CDR3 DNA follows: TGTGCCAGCAGCTTAGGAGGGCAGGGGGCATTGACTAGCACAGATACGCAGTATTTT. Encoded protein: CASSLGGQGALTSTDTQYF.

The genes are TRBV4-1 and TRBJ1-2; 11 bases map to TRBD1. V trimming: 4 bases; J trimming: 7 bases; junction bases outside the gene matches: 8. The germline V gene encodes CDR1 MGHRA and CDR2 YSYEKL. The CDR3 length is 15 residues. The CDR3 DNA is TGCGCCAGCAGCCTATCCGGGACAGGGGGGTTTGGCTACACCTTC. Protein product: CASSLSGTGGFGYTF.

This chain connects TRBV10-3 to TRBJ2-1; D ambiguous. The CDR3 consists of 12 residues. Trimming took off 3 bases at V and 3 bases at J, with 3 bases between the two ends. From germline, CDR1 is ENHRY and CDR2 SYGVKD. CDR3 bases: TGTGCCATCAGTGATGGCTACAATGAGCAGTTCTTC. The encoded protein is CAISDGYNEQFF.

This clone was counted a single time. The chain employs TRBV14 and TRBJ2-7; 7 nucleotides align to TRBD2. This CDR3 has 14 residues. V was pared by 1 base and J by 1 base, with 1 base of the junction left unmatched. Germline assignment: CDR1 SGHDN and CDR2 FVKESK. CDR3 amino acids: CASSQVGGSYEQYF. CDR3 sequence (DNA): TGTGCCAGCAGCCAAGTGGGAGGGTCCTACGAGCAGTACTTC.

This chain connects TRBV6-5 to TRBJ2-7; D gene uncertain. Germline CDR1 and CDR2: MNHEY and SVGAGI. There are 11 residues in the CDR3. With 7 bases removed from V and 2 bases from J, the gap between germline ends came to 6 bases. CDR3 residues: CASTTAYEQYF. The CDR3 DNA is TGTGCCAGCACCACAGCCTACGAGCAGTACTTC.

V is TRBV5-6 and J is TRBJ2-5; D possibly matches TRBD1 or TRBD2 (5 bases each). Germline loops: CDR1 SGHDT, CDR2 YYEEEE. The CDR3 length is 15 residues. V lost 4 bases to trimming and J lost 5 bases, with 18 bases between them. In nucleotides, the CDR3 is TGTGCCAGCAGCCCGGGGCCCATAATACGGGAGACCCAGTACTTC. Its translation is CASSPGPIIRETQYF.